These 13 T cell receptor beta chains share one sample of origin, sequenced in a study of response to subunit inactivated influenza vaccine. TCRdb ran MiXCR on the RT-PCR reads and lists one entry per CDR3 protein. The sample holds 490,000 or so distinct CDR3 sequences, 7.5% to 8.5% seen once. The input for sequencing was PBMCs from blood, taken around 2 years after vaccination. These receptors were obtained from a man aged 45-69 years who received an inactivated influenza vaccine.

The V gene is TRBV3-1, the J gene TRBJ2-4; perhaps TRBD1 as D (5 bases). Per the germline V gene, CDR1 is LGHDT and CDR2 is YNNKEL (reference sequence). V gave up 1 base and J gave up 0 bases, with 7 bases separating them. CDR3 size: 15 residues. The CDR3 DNA sequence: TGTGCCAGCAGCCAAGGGGGCGGAGCCAAAAACATTCAGTACTTC. Protein sequence: CASSQGGGAKNIQYF. The entire variable domain, with the rest obtained from reference TRBV3-1 and TRBJ2-4, is as follows: DTAVSQTPKYLVTQMGNDKSIKCEQNLGHDTMYWYKQDSKKFLKIMFSYNNKELIINETVPNRFSPKSPDKAHLNLHINSLELGDSAVYFCASSQGGGAKNIQYFGAGTRLSVL.

This clonotype was detected many times. This rearrangement joins TRBV5-1 to TRBJ2-4, with D hard to call. There are 16 residues in the CDR3. Between the trimmed V and J ends, which lost 0 bases and 9 bases, there was a span of 19 bases. Germline V gives CDR1 SGHRS, CDR2 YFSETQ. The CDR3 nucleotides read TGCGCCAGCAGCTTGGTCTCTTCGCGGTCCGGCGGCATTCAGTACTTC. Translating it yields CASSLVSSRSGGIQYF.

A few counts support this clonotype. The rearrangement links TRBV11-2 to TRBJ1-1, with D tentatively TRBD1 (5 bases). The CDR3 contains 14 residues. Deletions cut 7 bases from V and 0 bases from J, with 12 bases between. Germline values: CDR1 SGHAT, CDR2 FQNNGV. The CDR3 reads CASTWGGMNTEAFF. The CDR3 coding sequence is TGTGCCAGCACCTGGGGGGGAATGAACACTGAAGCTTTCTTT.

Many counts were recorded for this clonotype. The chain recombines TRBV9 with TRBJ2-7; 10 bases align to TRBD1. Germline CDR1 SGDLS, CDR2 YYNGEE. With V trimmed by 0 bases and J by 2 bases, 2 bases remained unmatched. The CDR3 covers 15 residues. The CDR3, as DNA: TGTGCCAGCAGCGTAGAAGGACAGGGGGCCTACGAGCAGTACTTC. This encodes CASSVEGQGAYEQYF.

This clonotype was recorded a few times. The J gene is TRBJ2-3, the V gene TRBV7-3, with TRBD2 identical over 11 bases. The CDR3 is 15 residues long. V gave up 6 bases and J gave up 4 bases; unmatched junction bases: 6. CDR1 and CDR2 (germline): SGHTA, FQGTGA. CDR3 region: CASRFTSGRSDTQYF. The CDR3 nucleotides read TGTGCCAGCAGGTTCACTAGCGGGAGATCAGATACGCAGTATTTT.

This clonotype occurred many times. The rearrangement links TRBV5-6 to TRBJ2-1; 7 nucleotides match TRBD1. Per germline, CDR1 SGHDT and CDR2 YYEEEE. Trimming took 1 base from V and 15 from J; bases not matched to a gene: 16. The CDR3 totals 15 residues. In DNA form, the CDR3 reads TGTGCCAGCAGCTTGTTAGGGGACAGTATAAAACCGGGGTTCTTC. Amino acids: CASSLLGDSIKPGFF.

This clonotype was observed many times. The V gene is TRBV11-3, the J gene TRBJ2-5; D not resolved. V was trimmed by 1 base and J by 1 base, leaving 16 bases between them. The length of the CDR3 is 17 residues. CDR1 is SGHNT, CDR2 YENEEA, per germline. In nucleotides, the CDR3 is TGTGCCAGCAGCTTAGGAGGCCATAATGGCGGCCAAGAGACCCAGTACTTC. Amino acids: CASSLGGHNGGQETQYF.

This clonotype has a handful of counts. The chain has TRBV7-2 and TRBJ1-6; D uncertain. CDR1 SGHTA and CDR2 FQGNSA come from the germline V gene. Trimming pared 7 bases from V and 10 bases from J, leaving 20 bases between. This CDR3 spans 15 amino acids. The CDR3: CASTPQASPGSPLHF. CDR3 nucleotide sequence: TGTGCCAGCACCCCCCAGGCTTCCCCGGGCTCACCCCTCCACTTT.

The chain is built from TRBV11-2 and TRBJ1-1; D not resolved. Trimming cost V 0 bases and J 11 bases, with 13 bases left between them. This CDR3 region has 13 residues. Looked up from germline, CDR1 is SGHAT and CDR2 is FQNNGV. CDR3 sequence (DNA): TGTGCCAGCAGCTTAGAGGTTTGGGAAACGGCTTTCTTT. Its translation is CASSLEVWETAFF.

A few counts support this clonotype. This sequence joins TRBV11-2 and TRBJ2-5; 8 bases are shared with TRBD2. Germline V gene data show CDR1 as SGHAT and CDR2 as FQNNGV. CDR3 length: 18 amino acids. The V gene end was trimmed by 1 base and the J gene end by 0 bases; junction bases not matched to a gene: 10. The CDR3 protein is CASSLGGTSVGDQETQYF. The CDR3 region has the DNA TGTGCCAGCAGCTTAGGTGGGACTAGTGTAGGGGACCAAGAGACCCAGTACTTC.

This clonotype appeared a few times. CDR3 sequence reads: CASSPQLVVNEQFF. The CDR3, as DNA: TGTGCCAGCAGCCCCCAATTGGTAGTAAATGAGCAGTTCTTC. The V gene is TRBV14, the J gene TRBJ2-1; no clear D gene. In germline, CDR1 is SGHDN, CDR2 FVKESK. V was cut by 4 bases and J by 7 bases, with 14 bases left in between. This CDR3 contains 14 residues.

This clonotype turned up a few times. The J gene is TRBJ1-5, the V gene TRBV20-1, with D perhaps TRBD1 (5 bases). From germline, CDR1 is DFQATT and CDR2 SNEGSKA (reference sequence). This CDR3 is 13 amino acids long. Deletions cut 0 bases from V and 4 bases from J, with 7 bases between. This CDR3 reads CSARETANQPQHF. The DNA for the CDR3 is TGCAGTGCTAGAGAGACAGCTAATCAGCCCCAGCATTTT.

Comment on this clonotype: The DNA is left out, because the CDR3 cannot be placed on it with certainty; the CDR3 is given as TCRdb lists it. The rearrangement links TRBV3-1 to TRBJ2-2; TRBD1, the table's D call, lacks a check against the DNA. The length of the CDR3 is 18 amino acids, counting both ends. Germline V lookup: CDR1 LGHDT, CDR2 YNNKEL (reference sequence). CDR3 region: CASSKERGRTRTPGSCFF.